Listed below are T cell receptor beta chains from one sample, sequenced in a study of blood T cell repertoires in COVID-19. TCRdb keeps only in-frame clones here, not all; method: immunoSEQ multiplex PCR. The table lists 40,000 or so clones, approximately 89% of them singletons, with less than 4.5% in the top ten. Sequencing was performed on peripheral blood. These receptors all come from a man aged 60-69 years with acute or convalescent COVID-19. Each CDR3 is given with its conserved first and last residue. The D gene is left open where the match is weak. Rows may omit the clone size; those that give it use once, few, many or a size class.

D,size,V,J,DNA,CDR3
TRBD1,few,TRBV19,TRBJ1-1,TGTGCCAGCATGATTGCCGGGACAGGGGGGACTGAAGCTTTCTTT,CASMIAGTGGTEAFF
TRBD2,.,TRBV19,TRBJ2-1,TGTGCCAGTAGCACGGGACTAGCGGGAGCTAGGGGTGAGCAGTTCTTC,CASSTGLAGARGEQFF
TRBD2,once,TRBV6-4,TRBJ2-1,TGTGCCAGCAGTGTTTGGGCGGGAGGCGAGCAGTTCTTC,CASSVWAGGEQFF
TRBD1,.,TRBV27,TRBJ1-1,TGTGCCAGCAGTTTTAATCCGGGGACAGGTGAAGCTTTCTTT,CASSFNPGTGEAFF
.,.,TRBV27,TRBJ1-6,TGTGCCAGCAGTTTTGGGGGGATCAATTCACCCCTCCACTTT,CASSFGGINSPLHF
TRBD2,.,TRBV6-6,TRBJ2-5,TGTGCCAGCAGTTACGCCCAAGCGGGGGGGCAAGAGACCCAGTACTTC,CASSYAQAGGQETQYF
.,.,TRBV18,TRBJ2-7,TGTGCCAGCTCACTGTCACATGACGAGCAGTACTTC,CASSLSHDEQYF
.,.,TRBV7-2,TRBJ2-1,TGTGCCAGCAGCTCTCTAGGTGGTGAGCAGTTCTTC,CASSSLGGEQFF
.,.,TRBV28,TRBJ1-1,TGTGCCAGCATAGGAACGGGCACTGAAGCTTTCTTT,CASIGTGTEAFF
.,.,TRBV2,TRBJ2-7,TGTGCCAGCATAGGGGCCTACGAGCAGTACTTC,CASIGAYEQYF
TRBD2,.,TRBV5-1,TRBJ2-2,TGCGCCAGCAGCTTGGGCGGACTAGCGGGAAACACCGGGGAGCTGTTTTTT,CASSLGGLAGNTGELFF
TRBD1,.,TRBV11-2,TRBJ1-2,TGTGCCAGCAGCGTTTCCGGGACAGGCCGACCCTATGGCTACACCTTC,CASSVSGTGRPYGYTF
.,.,TRBV5-8,TRBJ1-5,TGTGCCAGCAGACGACAGCGGGGTGGCGGCAATCAGCCCCAGCATTTT,CASRRQRGGGNQPQHF
TRBD1,.,TRBV6-5,TRBJ1-1,TGTGCCAGCAGGACGACAGGGTACACTGAAGCTTTCTTT,CASRTTGYTEAFF
.,.,TRBV28,TRBJ2-1,TGTGCCAGCAGTTTCCCAAATGAGCAGTTCTTC,CASSFPNEQFF